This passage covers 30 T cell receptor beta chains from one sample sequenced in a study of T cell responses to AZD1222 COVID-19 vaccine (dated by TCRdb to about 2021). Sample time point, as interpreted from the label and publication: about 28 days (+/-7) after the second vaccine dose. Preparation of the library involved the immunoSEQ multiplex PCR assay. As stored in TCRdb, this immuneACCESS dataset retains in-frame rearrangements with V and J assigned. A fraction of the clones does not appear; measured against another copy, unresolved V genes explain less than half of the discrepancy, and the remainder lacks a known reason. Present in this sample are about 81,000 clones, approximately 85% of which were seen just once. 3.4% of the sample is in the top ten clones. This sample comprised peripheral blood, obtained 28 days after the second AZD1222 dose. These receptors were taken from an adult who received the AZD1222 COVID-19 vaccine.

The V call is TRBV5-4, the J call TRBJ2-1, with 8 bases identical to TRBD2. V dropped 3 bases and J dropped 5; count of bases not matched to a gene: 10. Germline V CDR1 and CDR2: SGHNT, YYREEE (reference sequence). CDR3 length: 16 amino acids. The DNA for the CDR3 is TGTGCCAGCAGCTCCGCCTTATTGACTAGCGACAATGAGCAGTTCTTC. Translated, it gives CASSSALLTSDNEQFF.

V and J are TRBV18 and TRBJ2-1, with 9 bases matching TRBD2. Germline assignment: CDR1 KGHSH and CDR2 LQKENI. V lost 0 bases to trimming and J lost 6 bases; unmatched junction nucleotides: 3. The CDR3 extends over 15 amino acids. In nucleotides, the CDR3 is TGTGCCAGCTCACCACCCCAAGCGGGAGGCAATGAGCAGTTCTTC. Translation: CASSPPQAGGNEQFF.

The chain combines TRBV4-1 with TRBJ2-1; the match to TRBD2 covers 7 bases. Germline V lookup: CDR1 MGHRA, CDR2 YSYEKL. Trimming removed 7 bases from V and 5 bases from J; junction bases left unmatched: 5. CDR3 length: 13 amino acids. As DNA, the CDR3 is TGCGCCAGCATGGGGGGGTCGGACAATGAGCAGTTCTTC. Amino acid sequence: CASMGGSDNEQFF.

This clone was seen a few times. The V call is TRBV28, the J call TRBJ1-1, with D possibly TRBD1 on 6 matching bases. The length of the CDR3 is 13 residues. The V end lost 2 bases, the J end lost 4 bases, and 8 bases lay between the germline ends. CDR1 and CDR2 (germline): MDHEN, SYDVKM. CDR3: CASSLRGITEAFF. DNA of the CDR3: TGTGCCAGCAGTTTAAGGGGGATCACTGAAGCTTTCTTT.

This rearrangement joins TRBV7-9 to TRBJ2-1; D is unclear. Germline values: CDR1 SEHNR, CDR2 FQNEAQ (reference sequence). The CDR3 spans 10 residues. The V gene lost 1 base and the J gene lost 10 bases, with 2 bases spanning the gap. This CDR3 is CASSLEEQFF. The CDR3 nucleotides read TGTGCCAGCAGCTTAGAGGAGCAGTTCTTC. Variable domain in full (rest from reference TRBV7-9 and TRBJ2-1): DTGVSQNPRHKITKRGQNVTFRCDPISEHNRLYWYRQTLGQGPEFLTYFQNEAQLEKSRLLSDRFSAERPKGSFSTLEIQRTEQGDSAMYLCASSLEEQFFGPGTRLTVL.

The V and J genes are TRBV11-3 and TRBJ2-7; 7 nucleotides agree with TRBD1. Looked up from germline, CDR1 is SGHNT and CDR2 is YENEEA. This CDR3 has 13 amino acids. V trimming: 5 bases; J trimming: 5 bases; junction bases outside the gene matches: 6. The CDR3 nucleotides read TGTGCCAGCAGCCGGACAGGAAACCACGAGCAGTACTTC. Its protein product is CASSRTGNHEQYF. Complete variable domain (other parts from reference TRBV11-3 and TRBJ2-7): EAGVVQSPRYKIIEKKQPVAFWCNPISGHNTLYWYLQNLGQGPELLIRYENEEAVDDSQLPKDRFSAERLKGVDSTLKIQPAELGDSAVYLCASSRTGNHEQYFGPGTRLTVT.

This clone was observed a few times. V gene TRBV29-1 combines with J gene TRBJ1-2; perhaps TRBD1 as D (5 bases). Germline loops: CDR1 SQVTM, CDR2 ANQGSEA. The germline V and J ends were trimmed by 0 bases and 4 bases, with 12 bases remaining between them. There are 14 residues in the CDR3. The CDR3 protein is CSVEETGLFYGYTF. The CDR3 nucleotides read TGCAGCGTTGAAGAAACAGGCTTATTCTATGGCTACACCTTC.

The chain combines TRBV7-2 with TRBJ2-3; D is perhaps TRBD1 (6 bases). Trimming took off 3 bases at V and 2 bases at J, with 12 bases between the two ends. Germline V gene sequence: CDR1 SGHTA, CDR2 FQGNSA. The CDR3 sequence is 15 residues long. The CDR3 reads CASSLGGQNTDTQYF. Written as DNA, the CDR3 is TGTGCCAGCAGCTTGGGTGGACAGAACACAGATACGCAGTATTTT.

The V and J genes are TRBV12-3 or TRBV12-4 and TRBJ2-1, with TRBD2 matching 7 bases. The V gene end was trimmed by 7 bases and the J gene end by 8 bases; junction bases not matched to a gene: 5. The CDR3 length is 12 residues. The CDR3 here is CASIKGGDEQFF. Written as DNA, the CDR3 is TGTGCCAGCATCAAGGGAGGGGATGAGCAGTTCTTC.

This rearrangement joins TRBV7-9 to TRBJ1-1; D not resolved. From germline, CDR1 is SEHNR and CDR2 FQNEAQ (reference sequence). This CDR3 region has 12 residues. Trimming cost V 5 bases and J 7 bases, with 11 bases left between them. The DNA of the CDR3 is TGTGCCAGCAGCACCTACTACGGTGAAGCTTTCTTT. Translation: CASSTYYGEAFF.

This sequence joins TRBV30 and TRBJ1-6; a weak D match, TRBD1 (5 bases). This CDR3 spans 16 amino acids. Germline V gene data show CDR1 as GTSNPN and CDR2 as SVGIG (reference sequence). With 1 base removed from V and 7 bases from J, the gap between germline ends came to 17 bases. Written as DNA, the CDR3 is TGTGCCTGGAGTGGCCTAACGCTAGGGGCCAATTCACCCCTCCACTTT. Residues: CAWSGLTLGANSPLHF.

This CDR3 reads CASSQLSPKIGSPLHF. In DNA, the CDR3 is TGCGCCAGCAGCCAGTTGAGCCCCAAAATTGGTTCACCCCTCCACTTT. The chain joins TRBV4-1 to TRBJ1-6; D is unclear. Trimming pared 3 bases from V and 9 bases from J, leaving 18 bases between. The CDR3 has 16 amino acids. Germline CDR1 MGHRA, CDR2 YSYEKL.

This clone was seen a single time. The CDR3 DNA follows: TGTGCCAGCAGCTTAGAAGGGGGCTTGGGGGGTTATCAGTTCTTC. This encodes CASSLEGGLGGYQFF. The rearrangement links TRBV11-2 to TRBJ2-1, with D possibly being TRBD1 (7 bases). The V gene's germline CDR1 is SGHAT and CDR2 FQNNGV. Trimming cost V 0 bases and J 13 bases, with 19 bases left between them. The CDR3 is 15 residues long.

The CDR3 sequence is CASSNGGGGNAFF. CDR3 in DNA: TGTGCCAGCAGCAACGGGGGTGGAGGGAACGCTTTCTTT. The genes are TRBV7-6 and TRBJ1-1; possibly TRBD1 for D (5 bases). Trimming took 5 bases from V and 11 from J, leaving 18 bases between them. The CDR3 totals 13 residues. Germline V gene data show CDR1 as SGHVS and CDR2 as FNYEAQ.

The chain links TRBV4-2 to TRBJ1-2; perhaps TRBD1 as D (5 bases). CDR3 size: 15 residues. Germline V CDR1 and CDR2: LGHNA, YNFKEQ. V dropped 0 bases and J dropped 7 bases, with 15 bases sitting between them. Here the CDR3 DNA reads TGTGCCAGCAGCCAAGATGTTAGCGCCGGGGCTGGCTACACCTTC. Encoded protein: CASSQDVSAGAGYTF.

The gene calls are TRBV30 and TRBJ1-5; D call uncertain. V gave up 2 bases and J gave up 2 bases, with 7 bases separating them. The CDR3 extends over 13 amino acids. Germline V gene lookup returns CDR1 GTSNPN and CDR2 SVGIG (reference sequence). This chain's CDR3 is CAWSTGGNQPQHF. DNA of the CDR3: TGTGCCTGGAGTACCGGAGGCAATCAGCCCCAGCATTTT.

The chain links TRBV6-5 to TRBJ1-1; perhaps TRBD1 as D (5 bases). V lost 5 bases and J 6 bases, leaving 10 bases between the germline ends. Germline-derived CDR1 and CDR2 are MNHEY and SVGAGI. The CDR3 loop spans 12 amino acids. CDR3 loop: CASSTQGAEAFF. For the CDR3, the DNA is TGTGCCAGCAGTACTCAGGGCGCTGAAGCTTTCTTT.

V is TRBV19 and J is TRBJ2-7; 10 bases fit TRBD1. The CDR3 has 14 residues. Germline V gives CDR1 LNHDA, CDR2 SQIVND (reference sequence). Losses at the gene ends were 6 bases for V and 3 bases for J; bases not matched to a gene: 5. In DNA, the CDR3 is TGTGCCAGTAGCCCGGGACAGGGGATCTACGAGCAGTACTTC. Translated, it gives CASSPGQGIYEQYF.

The chain's CDR3 is CASSRDWTYEQYF. The CDR3 DNA reads TGCGCCAGCAGCCGAGACTGGACCTACGAGCAGTACTTC. The V and J genes are TRBV5-1 and TRBJ2-7; D is ambiguous. CDR1 SGHRS and CDR2 YFSETQ come from the germline V gene. Trimming left V 4 bases short and J 2 bases short, with 10 bases between. CDR3 length equals 13 residues.

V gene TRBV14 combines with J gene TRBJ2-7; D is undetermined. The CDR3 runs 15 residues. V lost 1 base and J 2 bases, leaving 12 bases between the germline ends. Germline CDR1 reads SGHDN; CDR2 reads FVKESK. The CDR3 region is CASSQGKGVAYEQYF. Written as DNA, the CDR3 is TGTGCCAGCAGCCAAGGGAAAGGTGTAGCCTACGAGCAGTACTTC.

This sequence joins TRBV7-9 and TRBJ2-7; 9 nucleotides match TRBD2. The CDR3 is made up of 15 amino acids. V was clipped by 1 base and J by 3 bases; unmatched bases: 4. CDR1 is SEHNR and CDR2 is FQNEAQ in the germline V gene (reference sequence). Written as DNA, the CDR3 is TGTGCCAGCAGCTTAGGTAGCGGGAGATTCTACGAGCAGTACTTC. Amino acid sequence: CASSLGSGRFYEQYF. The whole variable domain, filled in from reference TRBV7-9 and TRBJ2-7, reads DTGVSQNPRHKITKRGQNVTFRCDPISEHNRLYWYRQTLGQGPEFLTYFQNEAQLEKSRLLSDRFSAERPKGSFSTLEIQRTEQGDSAMYLCASSLGSGRFYEQYFGPGTRLTVT.

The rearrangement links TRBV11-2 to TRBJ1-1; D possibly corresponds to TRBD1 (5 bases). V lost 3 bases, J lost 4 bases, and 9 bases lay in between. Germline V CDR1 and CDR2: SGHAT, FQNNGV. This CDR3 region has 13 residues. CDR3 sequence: CASSFGDATEAFF. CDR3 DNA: TGTGCCAGCAGCTTCGGGGACGCCACTGAAGCTTTCTTT. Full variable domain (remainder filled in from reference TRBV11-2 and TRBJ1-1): EAGVAQSPRYKIIEKRQSVAFWCNPISGHATLYWYQQILGQGPKLLIQFQNNGVVDDSQLPKDRFSAERLKGVDSTLKIQPAKLEDSAVYLCASSFGDATEAFFGQGTRLTVV.

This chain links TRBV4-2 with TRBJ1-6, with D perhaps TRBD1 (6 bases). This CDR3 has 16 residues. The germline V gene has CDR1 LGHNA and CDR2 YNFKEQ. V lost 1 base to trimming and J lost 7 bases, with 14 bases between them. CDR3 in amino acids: CASSQGLGAENSPLHF. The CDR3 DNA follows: TGTGCCAGCAGCCAAGGGCTGGGGGCAGAGAATTCACCCCTCCACTTT.

In DNA form, the CDR3 reads TGTGCCAGCAGCGATCGGGGAGGCTGGGAGGATGAGCAGTTCTTC. Protein sequence: CASSDRGGWEDEQFF. This chain uses TRBV7-6 with TRBJ2-1; TRBD2 is a possible D gene (6 bases). V dropped 5 bases and J dropped 8 bases, with 19 bases sitting between them. Germline assignment: CDR1 SGHVS and CDR2 FNYEAQ. The CDR3 extends over 15 amino acids. Full variable domain (rest looked up from reference TRBV7-6 and TRBJ2-1): GAGVSQSPRYKVTKRGQDVALRCDPISGHVSLYWYRQALGQGPEFLTYFNYEAQQDKSGLPNDRFSAERPEGSISTLTIQRTEQRDSAMYRCASSDRGGWEDEQFFGPGTRLTVL.

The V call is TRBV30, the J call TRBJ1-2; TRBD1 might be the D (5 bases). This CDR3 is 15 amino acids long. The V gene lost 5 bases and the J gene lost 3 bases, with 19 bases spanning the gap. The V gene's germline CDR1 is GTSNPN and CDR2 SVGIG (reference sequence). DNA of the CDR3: TGTGCCTGGGATCCCCCAGATGGGGGGGACTATGGCTACACCTTC. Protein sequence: CAWDPPDGGDYGYTF.

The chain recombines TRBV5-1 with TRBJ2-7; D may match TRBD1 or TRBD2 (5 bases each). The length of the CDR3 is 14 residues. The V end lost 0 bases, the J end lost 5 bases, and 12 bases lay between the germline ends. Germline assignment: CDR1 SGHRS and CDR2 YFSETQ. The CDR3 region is CASSLAQGADEQYF. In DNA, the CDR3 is TGCGCCAGCAGCTTGGCGCAGGGAGCCGACGAGCAGTACTTC.

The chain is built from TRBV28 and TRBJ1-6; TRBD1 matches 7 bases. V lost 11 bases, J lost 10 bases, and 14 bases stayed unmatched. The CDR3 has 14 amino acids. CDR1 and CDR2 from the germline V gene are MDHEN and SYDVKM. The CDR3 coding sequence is TGTGCCTGCCGGGCAGGGGGATTGGAATCACCCCTCCACTTT. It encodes CACRAGGLESPLHF.

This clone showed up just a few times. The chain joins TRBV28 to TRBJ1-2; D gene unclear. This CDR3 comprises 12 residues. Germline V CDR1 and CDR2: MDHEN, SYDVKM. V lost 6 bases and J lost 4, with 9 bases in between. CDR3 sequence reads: CASRPATYGYTF. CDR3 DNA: TGTGCCAGCAGGCCTGCTACCTATGGCTACACCTTC.

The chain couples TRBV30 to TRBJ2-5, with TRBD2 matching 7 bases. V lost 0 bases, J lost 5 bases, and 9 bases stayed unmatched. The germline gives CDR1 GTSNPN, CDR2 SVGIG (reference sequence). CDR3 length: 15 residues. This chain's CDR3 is CAWSVPAGRGETQYF. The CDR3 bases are TGTGCCTGGAGTGTACCAGCGGGGAGAGGGGAGACCCAGTACTTC.

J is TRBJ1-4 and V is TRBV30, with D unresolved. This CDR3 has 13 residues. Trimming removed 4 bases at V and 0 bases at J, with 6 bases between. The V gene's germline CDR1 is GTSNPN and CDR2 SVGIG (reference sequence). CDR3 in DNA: TGTGCCTGGAATTTCGCAACTAATGAAAAACTGTTTTTT. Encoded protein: CAWNFATNEKLFF.